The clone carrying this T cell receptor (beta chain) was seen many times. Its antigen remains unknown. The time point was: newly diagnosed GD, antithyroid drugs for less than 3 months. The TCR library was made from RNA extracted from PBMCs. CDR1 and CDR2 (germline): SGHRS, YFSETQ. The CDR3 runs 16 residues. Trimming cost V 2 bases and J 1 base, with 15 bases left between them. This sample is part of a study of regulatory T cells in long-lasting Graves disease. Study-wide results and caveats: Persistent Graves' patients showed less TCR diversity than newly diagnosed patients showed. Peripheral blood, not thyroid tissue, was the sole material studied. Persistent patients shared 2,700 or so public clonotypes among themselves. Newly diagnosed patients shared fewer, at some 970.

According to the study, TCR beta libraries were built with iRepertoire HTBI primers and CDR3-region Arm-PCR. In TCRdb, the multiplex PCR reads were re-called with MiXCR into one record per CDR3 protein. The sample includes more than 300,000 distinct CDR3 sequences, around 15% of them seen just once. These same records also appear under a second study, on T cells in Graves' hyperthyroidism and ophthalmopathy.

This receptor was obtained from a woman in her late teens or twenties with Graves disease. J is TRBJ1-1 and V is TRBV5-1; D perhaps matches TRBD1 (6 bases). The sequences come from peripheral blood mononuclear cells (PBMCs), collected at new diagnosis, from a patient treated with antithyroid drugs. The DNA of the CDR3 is TGCGCCAGCAGCTTTGGGACGGGGGGGGCGAACACTGAAGCTTTCTTT. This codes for CASSFGTGGANTEAFF.